One T cell receptor (beta chain) is described in this entry. The CDR3 runs to 18 residues. J gave up 4 bases and V 1 base, and 8 bases lay outside the gene matches. Germline-derived CDR1 and CDR2 are LGHDT and YNNKEL (reference sequence). This record belongs to a study of blood T cell repertoires in COVID-19. Profiling relied on immunoSEQ multiplex PCR, and the TCRdb table lists in-frame clones only, not all of them. The sample records roughly 13,000 clones, approximately 87% being singletons. This clonotype was obtained from a man between 40 and 49 years old with active or convalescent COVID-19. Sequenced: peripheral blood. V gene TRBV3-1 (or the pseudogene TRBV3-2) combines with J gene TRBJ2-2; TRBD2 matches 11 bases. The CDR3 loop reads CASSQGLAGGQGTGELFF. The CDR3 DNA reads TGTGCCAGCAGCCAAGGGCTAGCGGGGGGCCAGGGCACCGGGGAGCTGTTTTTT.